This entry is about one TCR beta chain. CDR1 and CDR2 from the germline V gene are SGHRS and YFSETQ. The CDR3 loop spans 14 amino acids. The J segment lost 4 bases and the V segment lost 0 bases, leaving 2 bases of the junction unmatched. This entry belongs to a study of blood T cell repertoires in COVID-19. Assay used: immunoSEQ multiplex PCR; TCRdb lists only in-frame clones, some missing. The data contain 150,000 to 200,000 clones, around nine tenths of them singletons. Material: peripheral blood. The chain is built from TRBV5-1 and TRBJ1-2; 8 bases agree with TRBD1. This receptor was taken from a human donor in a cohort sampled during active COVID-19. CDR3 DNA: TGCGCCAGCAGCTTGGGACAGGGGAGCTATGGCTACACCTTC. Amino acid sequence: CASSLGQGSYGYTF.